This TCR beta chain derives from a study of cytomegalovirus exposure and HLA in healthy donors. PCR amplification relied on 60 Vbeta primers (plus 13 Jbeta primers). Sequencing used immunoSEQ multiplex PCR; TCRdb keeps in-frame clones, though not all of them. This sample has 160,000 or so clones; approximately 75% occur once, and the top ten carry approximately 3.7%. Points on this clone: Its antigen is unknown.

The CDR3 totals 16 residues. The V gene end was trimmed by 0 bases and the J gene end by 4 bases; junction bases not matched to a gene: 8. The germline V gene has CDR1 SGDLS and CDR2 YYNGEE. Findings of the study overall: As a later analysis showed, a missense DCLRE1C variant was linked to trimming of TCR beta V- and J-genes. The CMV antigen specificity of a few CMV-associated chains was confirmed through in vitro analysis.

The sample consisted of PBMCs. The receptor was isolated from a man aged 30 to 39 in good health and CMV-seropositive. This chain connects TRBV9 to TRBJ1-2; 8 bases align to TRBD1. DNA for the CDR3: TGTGCCAGCAGCGTAGGTGAACCGGACAGGGTCTATGGCTACACCTTC. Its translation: CASSVGEPDRVYGYTF.